This T cell receptor (beta chain) was profiled in a study of T cells in Graves' hyperthyroidism and ophthalmopathy. V was shortened by 1 base and J by 6 bases, with 9 bases between the two germline ends. The CDR3 is 13 amino acids. Germline CDR1 and CDR2: DFQATT and SNEGSKA (reference sequence). Amplification yielded TCR beta CDR3 regions, with RNA transcripts as the source. The HTBI primer set drove a first-round RT-PCR of the TCR CDR3. From the multiplex PCR reads, TCRdb called clonotypes with MiXCR, one entry per CDR3 protein. The table includes a few hundred thousand distinct CDR3 sequences, around 15% detected once. In the case of this clonotype: Just one base apart from a much larger clone, this may be a read error.

The chain combines TRBV20-1 with TRBJ2-2; the D gene is possibly TRBD2 (5 bases). The source material was blood. The origin of this receptor is a middle-aged woman with Graves' hyperthyroidism. CDR3 nucleotide sequence: TGCAGTGCTAGAGCGGGGAGCGCCGGGGAGCTGTTTTTT. This translates into CSARAGSAGELFF.